This T cell receptor beta chain was observed in a study of glioma-infiltrating T cells. The iRepertoire nested amplicon-rescue multiplex PCR amplified TCR alpha and beta CDR3s from RNA. TCRdb reprocessed the multiplex PCR reads with MiXCR, giving one entry per CDR3 protein. The data show approximately 100,000 distinct CDR3 sequences, about 30% seen once. In this sample, this clonotype turned up a few times. This CDR3 comprises 17 residues. Looked up from germline, CDR1 is MNHEY and CDR2 is SVGEGT. Trimming removed 10 bases at V and 2 bases at J, with 26 bases between. The rearrangement joins TRBV6-2 or TRBV6-3 to TRBJ1-1; tentative D call: TRBD1 (6 bases). This TCR was sampled from a human donor with low-grade glioma or glioblastoma, undergoing nonglioma brain surgery, or in good health (not recorded which). Source material: glioma tissue, nonneoplastic brain tissue, or PBMCs (not recorded which). The CDR3 nucleotides read TGTGCCACCTCAACCACCCGAAAAGGGGGGAGAAACACTGAAGCTTTCTTT. This gives the protein CATSTTRKGGRNTEAFF.